A single sample is the source of the 16 T cell receptor beta chains below, sequenced in a study of CD8 T cells in ankylosing spondylitis. Findings of the study overall: A TCR beta motif of 8 or 9 highly homologous variants appeared characteristic of ankylosing spondylitis blood.

Antigens of these TCRs are unknown. TCRdb passed the 5' RACE reads through MiXCR, listing each CDR3 protein once. The top ten hold roughly 0.8% of the sample, which has 350,000 to 550,000 distinct CDR3 sequences, 26% seen once. The sequenced sample was blood, either unsorted or a sorted T cell fraction (not recorded which). Receptors originate from a male donor with ankylosing spondylitis.

The chain carries TRBV19 and TRBJ1-1, with TRBD1 as a possible D gene (6 bases). V lost 4 bases, J lost 2 bases, and 20 bases lay in between. Looked up from germline, CDR1 is LNHDA and CDR2 is SQIVND (reference sequence). There are 17 residues in the CDR3. CDR3 loop: CASSNPGTQFFNTEAFF. CDR3 DNA sequence: TGTGCCAGTAGTAACCCCGGGACACAGTTTTTTAACACTGAAGCTTTCTTT.

This chain connects TRBV24-1 to TRBJ2-2; no definite D call. Germline CDR1 KGHDR, CDR2 SFDVKD. CDR3 length: 13 amino acids. V was trimmed by 10 bases and J by 0 bases, leaving 8 bases between them. The CDR3 bases are TGTGCCACTACAACCTCGAACACCGGGGAGCTGTTTTTT. Its translation: CATTTSNTGELFF.

The chain combines TRBV30 with TRBJ2-7; D possibly corresponds to TRBD2 (6 bases). This CDR3 is 13 amino acids long. Per the germline V gene, CDR1 is GTSNPN and CDR2 is SVGIG (reference sequence). Trimming shortened V by 5 bases and J by 0 bases, and 11 bases separated the two germline ends. CDR3 sequence: CAWGEANSYEQYF. The CDR3, as DNA: TGTGCCTGGGGGGAGGCTAACTCCTACGAGCAGTACTTC.

This clonotype was found once. The V call is TRBV2, the J call TRBJ2-7; 9 nucleotides line up with TRBD1. The CDR3 is 14 amino acids. CDR1 SNHLY and CDR2 FYNNEI come from the germline V gene. V lost 4 bases to trimming and J lost 5 bases; unmatched junction nucleotides: 6. CDR3 region: CASSGRQGVHEQYF. The CDR3, as DNA: TGTGCCAGCAGTGGAAGACAGGGGGTCCACGAGCAGTACTTC.

The sample holds a few counts of this clonotype. This chain uses TRBV4-2 with TRBJ2-1, with 9 bases matching TRBD1. Germline V gene sequence: CDR1 LGHNA, CDR2 YNFKEQ. The V and J ends lost 0 bases and 5 bases, in that order; junction bases with no gene match: 11. This CDR3 region has 18 residues. CDR3 coding DNA: TGTGCCAGCAGCCAAGATCCAGTAGGGACAGGGATAAACAATGAGCAGTTCTTC. Its protein is CASSQDPVGTGINNEQFF.

This clonotype was detected only a few times. This rearrangement joins TRBV29-1 to TRBJ2-5; 11 nucleotides agree with TRBD1. The CDR3 is made up of 12 amino acids. V shed 7 bases and J 4 bases; nucleotides not matched to a gene: 2. Looked up from germline, CDR1 is SQVTM and CDR2 is ANQGSEA. The CDR3 DNA follows: TGCAGCGGGGGGACAGGGGGAGAGACCCAGTACTTC. This encodes CSGGTGGETQYF.

V usage is TRBV21-1 and J usage is TRBJ2-5. TRBV21-1 is marked as a pseudogene. The CDR3 runs 13 residues. In DNA form, the CDR3 reads TGTGCCAGCAGCAAAATGAGTTGGGAGACCCAGTACTTC. This codes for CASSKMSWETQYF.

There are a few counts of this clonotype. This chain uses TRBV11-1 with TRBJ2-3, with TRBD2 matching 10 bases. V was clipped by 3 bases and J by 0 bases; unmatched bases: 15. The CDR3 runs to 20 residues. Germline assignment: CDR1 SGHAT and CDR2 FQDESV (reference sequence). DNA of the CDR3: TGTGCCAGCAGCTTTGGGGCTAGCGGGAGTCTTCGGGGCAGCACAGATACGCAGTATTTT. Amino acid sequence: CASSFGASGSLRGSTDTQYF.

This sequence joins TRBV11-3 and TRBJ1-1; tentative D call: TRBD1 (5 bases). Germline CDR1 SGHNT, CDR2 YENEEA. Trimming stripped 6 bases from V and 7 bases from J, with 18 bases between. The CDR3 covers 14 residues. For the CDR3, the DNA is TGTGCCAGCAGTCCGCGCCCAGGGTCAAATGAAGCTTTCTTT. Amino acid sequence: CASSPRPGSNEAFF.

The chain carries TRBV7-9 and TRBJ1-1, with D perhaps matching TRBD1 (6 bases). Germline V lookup: CDR1 SEHNR, CDR2 FQNEAQ (reference sequence). Trimming shortened V by 6 bases and J by 4 bases, and 18 bases separated the two germline ends. This CDR3 spans 15 amino acids. This CDR3 is CASSSDRRVGTEAFF. The CDR3 DNA follows: TGTGCCAGCAGTTCAGACAGGCGGGTGGGCACTGAAGCTTTCTTT.

V is TRBV2 and J is TRBJ2-1, with TRBD2 matching over 14 bases. This CDR3 contains 13 residues. Germline lookup yields CDR1 SNHLY and CDR2 FYNNEI. After removal of 11 bases from V and 6 bases from J, the junction contained 3 bases not matched to a gene. CDR3 coding DNA: TGTGCCTTGGGACTAGCGGGAGTCAATGAGCAGTTCTTC. As protein: CALGLAGVNEQFF.

V usage is TRBV20-1 and J usage is TRBJ1-2, with a tentative D call TRBD1 (5 bases). CDR3 length: 16 amino acids. With 3 bases removed from V and 4 bases from J, the gap between germline ends came to 21 bases. Germline V CDR1 and CDR2: DFQATT, SNEGSKA (reference sequence). Here the CDR3 reads CSARPLGGSVGYGYTF. CDR3 in DNA: TGCAGTGCTAGGCCCCTTGGGGGGTCAGTCGGCTATGGCTACACCTTC.

J is TRBJ2-7 and V is TRBV11-2, with D possibly being TRBD2 (7 bases). The CDR3 contains 14 residues. In germline, CDR1 is SGHAT, CDR2 FQNNGV. Trimming took off 3 bases at V and 4 bases at J, with 13 bases between the two ends. The chain's CDR3 is CASSLGGLGYEQYV. The CDR3, as DNA: TGTGCCAGCAGCTTGGGGGGGCTAGGGTACGAGCAGTACGTC.

This clonotype was seen a few times. The chain uses TRBV12-3 or TRBV12-4 and TRBJ2-3; D is perhaps TRBD1 (6 bases). Between the trimmed V and J ends, which lost 6 bases and 2 bases, there was a span of 18 bases. CDR3 length: 16 residues. The CDR3 nucleotides read TGTGCCAGCAGCCGACAGGACCTCCGATCCACAGATACGCAGTATTTT. It translates to CASSRQDLRSTDTQYF.

This clonotype was picked up a small number of times. CDR3 nucleotide sequence: TGTGCCATCAGTGAGGAGTACACCATATATTTT. Its translation is CAISEEYTIYF. The chain carries TRBV10-3 and TRBJ1-3, with D uncertain. The CDR3 covers 11 residues. The germline V gene has CDR1 ENHRY and CDR2 SYGVKD. Trimming removed 2 bases from V and 8 bases from J, with 4 bases in between.

This clonotype appeared many times. V gene TRBV12-3 or TRBV12-4 combines with J gene TRBJ2-1; D unclear. This CDR3 region has 13 residues. Trimming took 3 bases from V and 10 from J, leaving 13 bases between them. CDR3 sequence (DNA): TGTGCCAGCAGTTTTAGAGCGCAGTCAGAGCAGTTCTTC. Protein product: CASSFRAQSEQFF.